A single sample is the source of the 20 T cell receptor beta chains below, sequenced in a study of T-cell reconstitution after alpha-beta-depleted transplantation in children. Library preparation (for TCRbeta) was performed with unique molecular identifiers. TCRdb fed the PCR reads into MiXCR, producing one record per CDR3 protein. This sample yields roughly 490,000 distinct CDR3 sequences, of which roughly 11% are seen a single time; 11% to 15% belongs to the top ten. The material was PBMCs, mostly from graft donor cells, obtained 180 days after TCRalphabeta/CD19-depleted stem cell transplant. These receptors were taken from a female patient aged 2-10 years who had a stem cell transplant for aplastic anemia, so the T cells may come from the graft donor.

This clonotype was found a few times. The chain couples TRBV20-1 to TRBJ2-1; 8 positions match TRBD1. After removal of 5 bases from V and 6 bases from J, the junction contained 12 bases not matched to a gene. There are 15 residues in the CDR3. Germline-derived CDR1 and CDR2 are DFQATT and SNEGSKA (reference sequence). CDR3 DNA sequence: TGCAGTGCTGGCAGGGGGCTATTAAACGCCAATGAGCAGTTCTTC. Its protein product is CSAGRGLLNANEQFF.

Comment on this clonotype: One end of the junction does not line up with germline, which may come from a read error. This rearrangement joins TRBV7-2 to TRBJ2-4; 9 nucleotides agree with TRBD2. Germline lookup yields CDR1 SGHTA and CDR2 FQGNSA. There are 17 residues in the CDR3. This CDR3 reads CASSLVAGGLAKNSQYF. CDR3 nucleotide sequence: TGTGCCAGCAGCTTAGTGGCGGGAGGGCTAGCCAAAAACAGTCAGTACTTC.

The table lists this clonotype with a few counts. The chain uses TRBV12-3 or TRBV12-4 and TRBJ2-7, with TRBD1 matching 7 bases. The CDR3 loop spans 15 amino acids. V was clipped by 4 bases and J by 3 bases; unmatched bases: 9. The CDR3 DNA reads as TGTGCCAGCAGTTCCCTCCGGGACAGAAACTACGAGCAGTACTTC. It codes for CASSSLRDRNYEQYF.

The table lists this clonotype with a few counts. This chain joins TRBV10-3 and TRBJ2-4, with TRBD2 identical over 7 bases. The germline V gene has CDR1 ENHRY and CDR2 SYGVKD. V was pared by 8 bases and J by 0 bases, with 13 bases of the junction left unmatched. The CDR3 is made up of 17 amino acids. DNA for the CDR3: TGTGCCATCTCCCAAAGGAGCGGGGACCTAGCCAAAAACATTCAGTACTTC. Amino acid sequence: CAISQRSGDLAKNIQYF.

V usage is TRBV7-9 and J usage is TRBJ2-2; 9 bases are shared with TRBD2. The germline CDR1 and CDR2 sequences are SEHNR and FQNEAQ (reference sequence). V shed 1 base and J 5 bases; nucleotides not matched to a gene: 8. The CDR3 totals 17 residues. The DNA of the CDR3 is TGTGCCAGCAGCTTAGGTTTTTTAGCGGGAGTGACCGGGGAGCTGTTTTTT. The encoded protein is CASSLGFLAGVTGELFF.

Only a few counts were recorded for this clonotype. The genes are TRBV7-9 and TRBJ2-3, with TRBD1 identical over 9 bases. CDR1 is SEHNR, CDR2 FQNEAQ, per germline (reference sequence). The CDR3 runs 17 residues. V lost 7 bases and J lost 0; bases outside the gene matches: 11. CDR3 residues: CASITWGTGSSTDTQYF. The CDR3 bases are TGTGCCAGCATCACGTGGGGGACAGGGTCTAGCACAGATACGCAGTATTTT.

In this sample, this clonotype turned up a few times. V usage is TRBV21-1 and J usage is TRBJ2-6. TRBV21-1 is a pseudogene segment. The length of the CDR3 is 14 residues. The CDR3 nucleotides are TGTGCCAGGCATAGGAGCTCTGGGGCCAACGTCCTGACTTTC. It translates to CARHRSSGANVLTF.

The chain uses TRBV11-3 and TRBJ2-3, with D hard to call. There are 14 residues in the CDR3. Germline V gene data show CDR1 as SGHNT and CDR2 as YENEEA. The ends were cut back, 1 base at V and 6 bases at J, with 11 bases in the middle. DNA for the CDR3: TGTGCCAGCAGCTTAGCGTTCTCCGGGGATACGCAGTATTTT. Its protein product is CASSLAFSGDTQYF.

This sequence joins TRBV10-3 and TRBJ2-5, with a weak D call TRBD2 (5 bases). The CDR3 runs 18 residues. The germline V and J ends were trimmed by 5 bases and 2 bases, with 24 bases remaining between them. Germline V gene sequence: CDR1 ENHRY, CDR2 SYGVKD. The CDR3 nucleotides read TGTGCCATCAGTTTCCGACTTCTCCCCGGGAAGGGACAAGAGACCCAGTACTTC. Amino acid sequence: CAISFRLLPGKGQETQYF.

This clonotype was detected many times. V gene TRBV20-1 combines with J gene TRBJ2-1; TRBD2 agrees at 9 bases. CDR3 length equals 14 residues. The germline V gene encodes CDR1 DFQATT and CDR2 SNEGSKA (reference sequence). Trimming at V came to 6 bases and at J to 6 bases, leaving 9 bases not matched to a gene. The chain's CDR3 is CSAIAGEQGNEQFF. Here the CDR3 DNA reads TGCAGTGCAATAGCGGGGGAGCAGGGCAATGAGCAGTTCTTC.

This clonotype was recorded at least ten times. The chain links TRBV12-3 or TRBV12-4 to TRBJ2-3; 7 bases align to TRBD1. The trim removed 5 bases at V and 0 bases at J, leaving 5 bases unmatched. The CDR3 covers 15 residues. In nucleotides, the CDR3 is TGTGCCAGCAGTCAATGGGGACAGAGCACAGATACGCAGTATTTT. This translates into CASSQWGQSTDTQYF.

This clonotype was seen more than once but under ten times. V usage is TRBV4-2 and J usage is TRBJ2-2; D remains unclear. The CDR3 sequence is 16 residues long. V dropped 0 bases and J dropped 2 bases, with 10 bases sitting between them. Germline V lookup: CDR1 LGHNA, CDR2 YNFKEQ. CDR3 nucleotide sequence: TGTGCCAGCAGCCAAGATCCGACCGGTAACACCGGGGAGCTGTTTTTT. Translation gives CASSQDPTGNTGELFF.

In this sample, this clonotype turned up a few times. J is TRBJ2-1 and V is TRBV7-3; D gene ambiguous. Between the trimmed V and J ends, which lost 5 bases and 0 bases, there was a span of 11 bases. CDR1 is SGHTA and CDR2 is FQGTGA in the germline V gene. The CDR3 covers 15 residues. CDR3 bases: TGTGCCAGCAGCCCGTTAGGTAGCTCCTACAATGAGCAGTTCTTC. Protein: CASSPLGSSYNEQFF.

This clonotype was recorded a few times. The chain combines TRBV5-4 with TRBJ2-3, with D perhaps matching TRBD2 (6 bases). The length of the CDR3 is 13 residues. The V end was cut by 3 bases, the J end by 4 bases, with 9 bases between. Germline lookup yields CDR1 SGHNT and CDR2 YYREEE (reference sequence). The CDR3 DNA follows: TGTGCCAGCAGCTACCCGGGAGCAGATACGCAGTATTTT. Translation: CASSYPGADTQYF.

The chain carries TRBV19 and TRBJ2-3; 8 bases map to TRBD2. This CDR3 has 14 amino acids. Germline CDR1 and CDR2: LNHDA and SQIVND (reference sequence). The trim removed 3 bases at V and 3 bases at J, leaving 2 bases unmatched. Here the CDR3 DNA reads TGTGCCAGTAGTATGGAGCGGGAGACAGATACGCAGTATTTT. Amino acids: CASSMERETDTQYF.

The chain employs TRBV5-1 and TRBJ2-7, with TRBD2 identical over 11 bases. This CDR3 comprises 15 residues. Trimming removed 4 bases from V and 6 bases from J; junction bases left unmatched: 9. The germline gives CDR1 SGHRS, CDR2 YFSETQ. CDR3 nucleotide sequence: TGCGCCAGCAGCCCGCTGACTAGCGGGGACGCCGAGCAGTACTTC. Residues: CASSPLTSGDAEQYF.

This chain links TRBV18 with TRBJ1-1, with 7 nucleotides matching TRBD1. The CDR3 is 14 residues long. The junction had 6 bases not matched to a gene; V was cut back by 3 bases and J by 5 bases. The germline V gene has CDR1 KGHSH and CDR2 LQKENI. The CDR3 region is CASSPGQLVTEAFF. In DNA, the CDR3 is TGTGCCAGCTCACCGGGACAGTTAGTTACTGAAGCTTTCTTT.

This clonotype was detected only a few times. The CDR3: CASSMNRESGNTEAFF. Written as DNA, the CDR3 is TGTGCCAGCAGCATGAACAGGGAATCGGGGAACACTGAAGCTTTCTTT. The chain couples TRBV9 to TRBJ1-1, with D possibly TRBD1 on 6 matching bases. Germline V gene sequence: CDR1 SGDLS, CDR2 YYNGEE. The CDR3 loop spans 16 amino acids. V was clipped by 4 bases and J by 1 base, with 17 bases between them.

This chain joins TRBV7-2 and TRBJ2-7; D not certain. V lost 0 bases, J lost 6 bases, and 9 bases lay in between. This CDR3 has 13 amino acids. Per the germline V gene, CDR1 is SGHTA and CDR2 is FQGNSA. The CDR3 spells CASSLAPAGEQYV. The CDR3 DNA reads TGTGCCAGCAGCTTAGCTCCCGCCGGCGAGCAGTACGTC.

This clonotype was counted a few times. The V and J genes are TRBV27 and TRBJ2-1; D possibly corresponds to TRBD1 (5 bases). This CDR3 is 16 amino acids long. Between the trimmed V and J ends, which lost 3 bases and 2 bases, there was a span of 14 bases. Per germline, CDR1 MNHEY and CDR2 SMNVEV (reference sequence). The CDR3 DNA is TGTGCCAGCAGTTTTCTAGGACACCTGCCCTACAATGAGCAGTTCTTC. It is translated as CASSFLGHLPYNEQFF.